These 25 T cell receptor beta chains came from one sample sequenced in a study of shared clonotypes between healthy human individuals. Produced via immunoSEQ multiplex PCR; TCRdb's table is partial and in-frame only. The sample contains roughly 2 million clones, almost 96% of which appear only once. Material for sequencing was naive CD4+ T cells sorted from blood. Subset described: CD45RA+ positively selected. The receptors here all came from a man between 18 and 35 years old in good health.

The rearrangement links TRBV7-9 to TRBJ2-4; tentatively, D is TRBD1 (5 bases). This CDR3 has 15 residues. The V gene lost 5 bases and the J gene lost 2 bases, with 13 bases spanning the gap. Germline CDR1 and CDR2: SEHNR and FQNEAQ (reference sequence). Here the CDR3 reads CASSRTPLTKNIQYF. The CDR3 DNA reads as TGTGCCAGCAGCCGGACACCTCTGACCAAAAACATTCAGTACTTC.

The chain links TRBV6-5 to TRBJ2-7; D is perhaps TRBD2 (7 bases). This CDR3 region has 16 residues. The ends were cut back, 2 bases at V and 4 bases at J, with 18 bases in the middle. CDR1 is MNHEY and CDR2 is SVGAGI in the germline V gene. CDR3 bases: TGTGCCAGCAGTTACGGGGGGGCAGGGTACCCTTACGAGCAGTACTTC. It codes for CASSYGGAGYPYEQYF.

CDR3 in DNA: TGCGCCAGCAGCTTCCCGCAACAGGATGGGGATGAGCAGTTCTTC. The encoded protein is CASSFPQQDGDEQFF. The rearrangement uses TRBV5-1 and TRBJ2-1, with D possibly being TRBD1 (5 bases). Trimming took 2 bases from V and 8 from J, leaving 17 bases between them. Germline V gives CDR1 SGHRS, CDR2 YFSETQ. There are 15 residues in the CDR3.

A single count supports this clone. J is TRBJ1-2 and V is TRBV2; 8 nucleotides match TRBD1. J lost 0 bases, V lost 6 bases, and 3 bases had no gene match. The CDR3 extends over 14 amino acids. Germline assignment: CDR1 SNHLY and CDR2 FYNNEI. The CDR3 here is CASSGQGPNYGYTF. The CDR3 DNA follows: TGTGCCAGCAGCGGACAGGGTCCTAACTATGGCTACACCTTC.

In this sample, this clone turned up a few times. This chain joins TRBV5-1 and TRBJ2-7; D perhaps matches TRBD2 (6 bases). There are 17 residues in the CDR3. Looked up from germline, CDR1 is SGHRS and CDR2 is YFSETQ. Trimming stripped 5 bases from V and 4 bases from J, with 25 bases between. The CDR3 DNA is TGCGCCAGCAGGGAGGGAGGCGGGCAGGGCCCCCGGTACGAGCAGTACTTC. Translation gives CASREGGGQGPRYEQYF.

The rearrangement uses TRBV30 and TRBJ1-6; 9 nucleotides align to TRBD1. The V gene's germline CDR1 is GTSNPN and CDR2 SVGIG (reference sequence). Losses at the gene ends were 3 bases for V and 5 bases for J; bases not matched to a gene: 5. The CDR3 covers 15 residues. The CDR3 coding sequence is TGTGCCTGGAGATTGAGGACAGGGGATAATTCACCCCTCCACTTT. Translation: CAWRLRTGDNSPLHF.

The rearrangement uses TRBV6-5 and TRBJ2-1; 7 bases agree with TRBD2. CDR3 length equals 15 residues. V lost 0 bases to trimming and J lost 4 bases; unmatched junction nucleotides: 3. The germline V gene has CDR1 MNHEY and CDR2 SVGAGI. CDR3 region: CASSYSRGRYNEQFF. The CDR3 DNA sequence: TGTGCCAGCAGTTACTCCCGCGGGAGATACAATGAGCAGTTCTTC.

The chain recombines TRBV7-9 with TRBJ1-2; D is undetermined. This CDR3 has 13 residues. The germline CDR1 and CDR2 sequences are SEHNR and FQNEAQ (reference sequence). V lost 1 base to trimming and J lost 5 bases, with 8 bases between them. CDR3 nucleotides: TGTGCCAGCAGCTTAGGGGCAACGTATGGCTACACCTTC. Protein sequence: CASSLGATYGYTF.

V is TRBV15 and J is TRBJ2-3; tentatively, D is TRBD2 (5 bases). V gave up 3 bases and J gave up 9 bases, with 16 bases separating them. CDR1 is LNHNV, CDR2 YYDKDF, per germline (reference sequence). This CDR3 comprises 14 residues. This CDR3 reads CATSSPGVFSTQYF. The CDR3 DNA is TGTGCCACCAGCAGTCCCGGGGTTTTTTCAACGCAGTATTTT.

The chain combines TRBV5-1 with TRBJ1-3, with D unclear. From germline, CDR1 is SGHRS and CDR2 YFSETQ. There are 15 residues in the CDR3. V gave up 2 bases and J gave up 0 bases, with 9 bases separating them. The DNA of the CDR3 is TGCGCCAGCAGCTTAGATATTTACTCTGGAAACACCATATATTTT. Protein product: CASSLDIYSGNTIYF.

The chain recombines TRBV25-1 with TRBJ1-4; 9 bases match TRBD1. The CDR3 consists of 18 residues. Germline trimming cut 5 bases from V and 0 bases from J; bases unmatched to any gene: 10. Germline assignment: CDR1 MGHDK and CDR2 SYGVNS. This CDR3 is CASSWTGAGPSTNEKLFF. The DNA for the CDR3 is TGTGCCAGCAGTTGGACAGGGGCCGGCCCCTCAACTAATGAAAAACTGTTTTTT.

Comments on this clone: Distinct nucleotide sequences in the sample also encode this CDR3. CDR3 DNA sequence: TGTGCCAGCTCACCAGGTGGCACAGATACGCAGTATTTT. Translation: CASSPGGTDTQYF. The chain has TRBV18 and TRBJ2-3, with D unresolved. In germline, CDR1 is KGHSH, CDR2 LQKENI. V was cut by 2 bases and J by 1 base, with 4 bases left in between. The CDR3 has 13 residues.

The rearrangement links TRBV27 to TRBJ2-1; 11 positions agree with TRBD2. The CDR3 extends over 16 amino acids. In germline, CDR1 is MNHEY, CDR2 SMNVEV (reference sequence). V gave up 5 bases and J gave up 5 bases; unmatched junction bases: 8. This chain's CDR3 is CASSRTGLADNNEQFF. The CDR3 region has the DNA TGTGCCAGCAGTCGAACGGGACTAGCGGACAACAATGAGCAGTTCTTC.

Comments on this clone: This sample also contains other DNA sequences that code for the same CDR3. The V and J genes are TRBV5-1 and TRBJ1-4, with 7 bases lining up with TRBD1. With 4 bases clipped from V and 3 bases from J, the junction kept 3 bases outside the gene matches. CDR3 length: 14 residues. Per germline, CDR1 SGHRS and CDR2 YFSETQ. Here the CDR3 DNA reads TGCGCCAGCAGCCCTGGGACAGCTAATGAAAAACTGTTTTTT. This translates into CASSPGTANEKLFF.

The chain joins TRBV5-1 to TRBJ2-1; 9 nucleotides match TRBD1. CDR1 is SGHRS, CDR2 YFSETQ, per germline. The CDR3 totals 16 residues. Trimming at V came to 7 bases and at J to 4 bases, leaving 12 bases not matched to a gene. In nucleotides, the CDR3 is TGCGCCAGCTACCCGGGACAGGGCGGGGGATACAATGAGCAGTTCTTC. Translation gives CASYPGQGGGYNEQFF. Full variable domain (missing parts from reference TRBV5-1 and TRBJ2-1): KAGVTQTPRYLIKTRGQQVTLSCSPISGHRSVSWYQQTPGQGLQFLFEYFSETQRNKGNFPGRFSGRQFSNSRSEMNVSTLELGDSALYLCASYPGQGGGYNEQFFGPGTRLTVL.

The V gene is TRBV29-1, the J gene TRBJ1-2; TRBD1 might be the D (5 bases). This CDR3 has 10 amino acids. Germline V gene lookup returns CDR1 SQVTM and CDR2 ANQGSEA. The V and J ends lost 5 bases and 10 bases respectively, with 11 bases between them. CDR3 nucleotide sequence: TGCAGCGTTTTCAGGGAGGCCTACACCTTC. Amino acid sequence: CSVFREAYTF.

This clone is a singleton in its sample. The V gene is TRBV28, the J gene TRBJ1-1, with 7 bases identical to TRBD1. J lost 4 bases, V lost 5 bases, and 4 bases had no gene match. The CDR3 extends over 13 amino acids. Germline assignment: CDR1 MDHEN and CDR2 SYDVKM. Here the CDR3 reads CASSLRQGTEAFF. The CDR3 nucleotides read TGTGCCAGCAGTCTTCGACAGGGCACTGAAGCTTTCTTT.

The table lists this clone with a count of one. The chain is built from TRBV5-1 and TRBJ2-2; D possibly uses TRBD1 or TRBD2 (6 bases each). This CDR3 has 14 residues. CDR1 is SGHRS, CDR2 YFSETQ, per germline. The V end was cut by 7 bases, the J end by 6 bases, with 16 bases between. CDR3 residues: CASSGGGKSGELFF. The CDR3, as DNA: TGCGCCAGCTCCGGAGGGGGGAAGTCCGGGGAGCTGTTTTTT.

The V gene is TRBV25-1, the J gene TRBJ2-7, with 9 positions matching TRBD1. This CDR3 region has 16 residues. Germline CDR1 is MGHDK and CDR2 is SYGVNS. V was pared by 4 bases and J by 9 bases, with 16 bases of the junction left unmatched. The CDR3 nucleotides read TGTGCCAGCAGTGCGAACGCCGGGACAGGGTATTCGGGGCAGTACTTC. Amino acids: CASSANAGTGYSGQYF.

This rearrangement joins TRBV2 to TRBJ1-1; D unresolved. V lost 5 bases, J lost 5 bases, and 12 bases lay in between. CDR3 size: 13 residues. CDR1 is SNHLY, CDR2 FYNNEI, per germline. CDR3 in DNA: TGTGCCAGCAGTTTAAGGGAGATAACTGAAGCTTTCTTT. This codes for CASSLREITEAFF.

The rearrangement joins TRBV4-1 to TRBJ2-3; no firm D call. This CDR3 is built from 17 residues. Germline V gene lookup returns CDR1 MGHRA and CDR2 YSYEKL. With 0 bases removed from V and 0 bases from J, the gap between germline ends came to 13 bases. The CDR3 DNA reads TGCGCCAGCAGCCAAGATGGGCTTAGGTCTAGCACAGATACGCAGTATTTT. This sequence encodes CASSQDGLRSSTDTQYF.

J is TRBJ1-2 and V is TRBV30; a possible D gene is TRBD1 (5 bases). Trimming left V 1 base short and J 6 bases short, with 15 bases between. The CDR3 is 14 residues long. The germline V gene encodes CDR1 GTSNPN and CDR2 SVGIG (reference sequence). The CDR3 region is CAWSDYRGRNGYTF. In nucleotides, the CDR3 is TGTGCCTGGAGTGACTACCGGGGGAGGAATGGCTACACCTTC. The complete variable domain, with remaining parts taken from reference TRBV30 and TRBJ1-2, reads SQTIHQWPATLVQPVGSPLSLECTVEGTSNPNLYWYRQAAGRGLQLLFYSVGIGQISSEVPQNLSASRPQDRQFILSSKKLLLSDSGFYLCAWSDYRGRNGYTFGSGTRLTVV.

V is TRBV27 and J is TRBJ2-5; no clear D. The germline V gene has CDR1 MNHEY and CDR2 SMNVEV (reference sequence). V was cut by 0 bases and J by 8 bases, with 13 bases left in between. The CDR3 totals 14 residues. The CDR3 reads CASSLSLGQATQYF. CDR3 coding DNA: TGTGCCAGCAGTTTATCCCTAGGTCAAGCAACCCAGTACTTC.

The rearrangement joins TRBV6-5 to TRBJ2-7, with no clear D. CDR1 and CDR2 (germline): MNHEY, SVGAGI. Trimming took 6 bases from V and 4 from J, leaving 16 bases between them. The CDR3 sequence is 14 residues long. The CDR3 is CASSPTRKMYEQYF. Written as DNA, the CDR3 is TGTGCCAGCAGCCCCACCAGGAAAATGTACGAGCAGTACTTC.

This chain connects TRBV11-2 to TRBJ2-4; the match to TRBD2 covers 12 bases. CDR3 length equals 13 residues. The ends lost 5 bases at V and 10 bases at J; junction bases unmatched: 3. Germline loops: CDR1 SGHAT, CDR2 FQNNGV. The CDR3 is CASSPGLAGIQYF. CDR3 nucleotide sequence: TGTGCCAGCAGCCCCGGACTAGCGGGGATTCAGTACTTC.